This T cell receptor (beta chain) was obtained from a study of neurological immune-mediated disorders. Study as a whole: About 90% of the 34 multiple sclerosis patients had relapsing-remitting disease; 3 had secondary progressive. Study observations and caveats: The multiple sclerosis repertoire cluster was not associated with any clinical or MRI feature, with the authors stating that larger cohorts are needed. One related-CDR3 cluster, which may be a signature, held the repertoires of 18 of 34 multiple sclerosis patients after phylogenetic grouping.

TCRdb re-called the 5' RACE reads with MiXCR, one entry per CDR3 protein. The sample yields over 50,000 distinct CDR3 sequences, 3% to 4% seen once. The V gene's germline CDR1 is DFQATT and CDR2 SNEGSKA (reference sequence). The germline V and J ends were trimmed by 5 bases and 2 bases, with 9 bases remaining between them. This CDR3 is built from 12 residues. This clonotype was detected many times. The target antigen is unknown. This sequence originates from a man aged 35 to 55 with multiple sclerosis. The chain recombines TRBV20-1 with TRBJ2-5; D is unclear. The sequenced sample was PBMCs. CDR3 sequence: CSALTSQETQYF. The CDR3 DNA follows: TGCAGTGCTTTGACAAGTCAAGAGACCCAGTACTTC.